The clone carrying this T cell receptor (beta chain) came up many times. Its specificity is unknown. The length of the CDR3 is 15 residues. Looked up from germline, CDR1 is MDHEN and CDR2 is SYDVKM. Deletions cut 2 bases from V and 0 bases from J, with 8 bases between. The sample comes from a study of T cell repertoires in cytomegalovirus infection. Study summary: Public TCR beta signature analysis indicated the presence of both CMV infection and matching HLA type. Study-level points and caveats: Dominating the ex vivo response were HLA-C-restricted CMV-specific TCR beta clonotypes. Pooled public TCR beta family frequency picked out CMV carriers with the relevant HLA.

Each CDR3 protein gets one entry after TCRdb re-called the reads with MiXCR. The data hold around 630,000 distinct CDR3 sequences, with more than 20% observed a single time. The chain has TRBV28 and TRBJ2-1; D remains unclear. This clonotype originated in a human donor in good health (CMV status not recorded). Some clones in this sample may be carry-over from other donors' samples. Material: CD8+ T cells from PBMCs. The CDR3 nucleotides read TGTGCCAGCAGTTTAGGGTATAGCTCCTACAATGAGCAGTTCTTC. It is translated as CASSLGYSSYNEQFF. The whole variable domain, filled in from reference TRBV28 and TRBJ2-1, reads DVKVTQSSRYLVKRTGEKVFLECVQDMDHENMFWYRQDPGLGLRLIYFSYDVKMKEKGDIPEGYSVSREKKERFSLILESASTNQTSMYLCASSLGYSSYNEQFFGPGTRLTVL.